The 32 T cell receptor beta chains reported below all come from one sample, sequenced in a study of T-cell memory formation after mild COVID-19. TCRdb analysed the 5' RACE reads with MiXCR anew, one entry per CDR3 protein. The sample yields approximately 290,000 distinct CDR3 sequences, 15% to 20% seen once. Specimen: PBMCs or a T cell subset sorted from them (not recorded which). The receptors come from a man between 18 and 35 years old who had mild COVID-19 (a few samples of this study predate the infection). Cell type and time point are not known.

This clonotype was seen many times. The rearrangement links TRBV18 to TRBJ1-3; 9 nucleotides agree with TRBD1. This CDR3 region has 16 residues. V dropped 5 bases and J dropped 0; count of bases not matched to a gene: 5. Germline V gives CDR1 KGHSH, CDR2 LQKENI. As DNA, the CDR3 is TGTGCCAGCTCATTTACAGGGGGCCGCTCTGGAAACACCATATATTTT. The encoded protein is CASSFTGGRSGNTIYF.

This clonotype was recorded many times. The CDR3 nucleotides are TGTGCCAGCAGTTACCCGGGACTAGCAGTAGATACGCAGTATTTT. It specifies CASSYPGLAVDTQYF. The chain employs TRBV12-3 or TRBV12-4 and TRBJ2-3, with 9 bases identical to TRBD2. The ends lost 4 bases at V and 5 bases at J; junction bases unmatched: 7. This CDR3 has 15 residues.

CDR3: CASSYSIWGNSPLHF. The CDR3 region has the DNA TGTGCCAGCAGTTACTCGATCTGGGGTAATTCACCCCTCCACTTT. This sequence joins TRBV6-5 and TRBJ1-6, with D unresolved. V was pared by 0 bases and J by 6 bases, with 9 bases between. Germline V gene sequence: CDR1 MNHEY, CDR2 SVGAGI. CDR3 length: 15 residues.

In this sample, this clonotype turned up a few times. The chain couples TRBV20-1 to TRBJ1-4; 9 bases match TRBD1. CDR1 is DFQATT and CDR2 is SNEGSKA in the germline V gene (reference sequence). The CDR3 covers 16 residues. V shed 2 bases and J 4 bases; nucleotides not matched to a gene: 8. The DNA for the CDR3 is TGCAGTGCTAGACAATCACAGGGGGCGGGTAATGAAAAACTGTTTTTT. Translation gives CSARQSQGAGNEKLFF.

This clonotype was counted between two and nine times. The rearrangement uses TRBV4-3 and TRBJ2-7, with a possible D match to TRBD1 (5 bases). V shed 6 bases and J shed 3 bases, with 18 bases lying between them. The CDR3 is made up of 15 amino acids. The germline V gene has CDR1 LGHNA and CDR2 YSLEER. The CDR3 DNA sequence: TGCGCCAGCAGTCCCTCAGAGACAGTTGGCTACGAGCAGTACTTC. Amino acids: CASSPSETVGYEQYF.

V gene TRBV11-2 combines with J gene TRBJ1-1; D not resolved. The CDR3 spans 13 residues. Trimming left V 5 bases short and J 4 bases short, with 11 bases between. The germline CDR1 and CDR2 sequences are SGHAT and FQNNGV. CDR3 nucleotide sequence: TGTGCCAGCAGCGGAAACGGAAGCACTGAAGCTTTCTTT. Translated: CASSGNGSTEAFF.

In this sample, this clonotype turned up many times. The J gene is TRBJ2-3, the V gene TRBV4-3; tentative D call: TRBD2 (6 bases). The germline gives CDR1 LGHNA, CDR2 YSLEER. V lost 4 bases and J 5 bases, leaving 19 bases between the germline ends. CDR3 length equals 16 residues. The CDR3 sequence is CASSPRTGELGDTQYF. The DNA of the CDR3 is TGCGCCAGCAGCCCCCGGACGGGGGAGTTAGGAGATACGCAGTATTTT.

The chain recombines TRBV7-6 with TRBJ2-5, with 9 bases matching TRBD1. The CDR3 length is 15 residues. Germline CDR1 reads SGHVS; CDR2 reads FNYEAQ. J lost 5 bases, V lost 6 bases, and 10 bases had no gene match. CDR3 residues: CASRSGTGSSETQYF. The CDR3 nucleotides are TGTGCCAGCAGGTCCGGGACAGGGTCTTCGGAGACCCAGTACTTC.

This clonotype has just a few counts. This rearrangement joins TRBV7-2 to TRBJ2-1; 10 positions match TRBD2. The V and J ends lost 2 bases and 7 bases, in that order; junction bases with no gene match: 8. From germline, CDR1 is SGHTA and CDR2 FQGNSA. The CDR3 is made up of 16 amino acids. DNA for the CDR3: TGTGCCAGCAGCTTACAAGCGGGGGGGCACATGAATGAGCAGTTCTTC. Translation gives CASSLQAGGHMNEQFF.

This clonotype was detected a few times. V gene TRBV7-2 combines with J gene TRBJ2-4; 7 bases fit TRBD1. Germline V gene sequence: CDR1 SGHTA, CDR2 FQGNSA. Trimming at V came to 1 base and at J to 8 bases, leaving 2 bases not matched to a gene. This CDR3 region has 13 residues. The CDR3 reads CASSLDQGDIQYF. CDR3 nucleotides: TGTGCCAGCAGCTTAGATCAGGGGGACATTCAGTACTTC.

This clonotype was found many times. The chain has TRBV7-2 and TRBJ2-2; 11 bases agree with TRBD2. The CDR3 totals 15 residues. Germline CDR1 and CDR2: SGHTA and FQGNSA. V dropped 5 bases and J dropped 6; count of bases not matched to a gene: 5. The CDR3 DNA sequence: TGTGCCAGCAGCCATACTAGCGGGGGCGCCGGGGAGCTGTTTTTT. It yields the protein CASSHTSGGAGELFF.

In its sample, this clonotype was seen a few times. The gene calls are TRBV4-1 and TRBJ2-1; D call uncertain. CDR3 size: 13 residues. Trimming left V 0 bases short and J 7 bases short, with 7 bases between. Germline loops: CDR1 MGHRA, CDR2 YSYEKL. Here the CDR3 reads CASSQEDANEQFF. For the CDR3, the DNA is TGCGCCAGCAGCCAAGAGGACGCAAATGAGCAGTTCTTC.

This clonotype was seen more than once but under ten times. V and J are TRBV20-1 and TRBJ2-5, with D unresolved. Germline V gives CDR1 DFQATT, CDR2 SNEGSKA (reference sequence). This CDR3 has 14 amino acids. V was clipped by 3 bases and J by 5 bases, with 16 bases between them. CDR3 nucleotide sequence: TGCAGTGCTAGCGGGCCTCTCCGTTTCGAGACCCAGTACTTC. It yields the protein CSASGPLRFETQYF.

The CDR3 here is CASSSTGSAGNQPQHF. In nucleotides, the CDR3 is TGTGCCAGCAGTTCAACAGGGTCGGCTGGCAATCAGCCCCAGCATTTT. V gene TRBV6-5 combines with J gene TRBJ1-5; perhaps TRBD1 as D (6 bases). The CDR3 has 16 amino acids. Trimming took 4 bases from V and 2 from J, leaving 15 bases between them. Germline V gives CDR1 MNHEY, CDR2 SVGAGI.

This clonotype has more than one count but fewer than ten. The chain uses TRBV7-2 and TRBJ2-7, with unresolved D. The germline gives CDR1 SGHTA, CDR2 FQGNSA. V was clipped by 1 base and J by 0 bases, with 4 bases between them. This CDR3 has 13 residues. CDR3 DNA: TGTGCCAGCAGCTTAGATCCCTCCTACGAGCAGTACTTC. It yields the protein CASSLDPSYEQYF.

This clonotype was observed a few times. This chain joins TRBV5-1 and TRBJ1-6; TRBD1 is a possible D gene (5 bases). CDR1 and CDR2 from the germline V gene are SGHRS and YFSETQ. This CDR3 contains 14 residues. V lost 4 bases, J lost 11 bases, and 16 bases lay in between. The CDR3 here is CASSQGGGEAPLHF. The CDR3 DNA follows: TGCGCCAGCAGCCAGGGTGGCGGGGAGGCACCCCTCCACTTT.

The V and J genes are TRBV9 and TRBJ2-5, with D perhaps TRBD2 (5 bases). The CDR3 length is 16 residues. Germline V CDR1 and CDR2: SGDLS, YYNGEE. Trimming removed 2 bases at V and 0 bases at J, with 14 bases between. CDR3 protein: CASSVYSEPYQETQYF. The CDR3 DNA reads TGTGCCAGCAGCGTTTATAGCGAGCCTTACCAAGAGACCCAGTACTTC.

The chain couples TRBV6-5 to TRBJ1-2, with 9 bases aligning to TRBD1. V lost 7 bases and J lost 3; bases outside the gene matches: 6. The CDR3 extends over 14 amino acids. Per germline, CDR1 MNHEY and CDR2 SVGAGI. As DNA, the CDR3 is TGTGCCAGCACCGGGGGACAGGGCTACTATGGCTACACCTTC. This codes for CASTGGQGYYGYTF.

CDR3 loop: CASSLRGRVSAETQYF. CDR3 bases: TGTGCCAGCAGCTTACGGGGGCGGGTATCGGCGGAGACCCAGTACTTC. The gene calls are TRBV7-3 and TRBJ2-5; the D call may be TRBD1 or TRBD2 (6 bases each). This CDR3 spans 16 amino acids. Germline V lookup: CDR1 SGHTA, CDR2 FQGTGA. Trimming took off 2 bases at V and 5 bases at J, with 18 bases between the two ends.

This clonotype was detected ten times or more. The chain links TRBV20-1 to TRBJ2-7; a weak D match, TRBD1 (5 bases). The germline V and J ends were trimmed by 4 bases and 2 bases, with 15 bases remaining between them. The CDR3 consists of 14 residues. Germline lookup yields CDR1 DFQATT and CDR2 SNEGSKA (reference sequence). The chain's CDR3 is CSATSGAPAYEQYF. The CDR3 region has the DNA TGCAGTGCTACCTCTGGGGCCCCCGCCTACGAGCAGTACTTC.

This clonotype has a handful of counts. The chain employs TRBV7-3 and TRBJ2-3; 7 positions match TRBD2. This CDR3 has 16 residues. Losses at the gene ends were 5 bases for V and 2 bases for J; bases not matched to a gene: 10. The germline V gene has CDR1 SGHTA and CDR2 FQGTGA. The CDR3 bases are TGTGCCAGCAGCCCTTTGGGGGGGGGTCTCACAGATACGCAGTATTTT. Its translation: CASSPLGGGLTDTQYF.

Only a few counts were recorded for this clonotype. This chain uses TRBV29-1 with TRBJ1-2, with TRBD1 identical over 9 bases. Germline values: CDR1 SQVTM, CDR2 ANQGSEA. CDR3 size: 13 residues. After removal of 7 bases from V and 5 bases from J, the junction contained 8 bases not matched to a gene. The chain's CDR3 is CSDRQGEDYGYTF. The DNA of the CDR3 is TGCAGCGACCGACAGGGGGAAGATTATGGCTACACCTTC.

The gene calls are TRBV15 and TRBJ1-1; 9 bases are shared with TRBD1. The CDR3 contains 17 residues. V was clipped by 1 base and J by 5 bases; unmatched bases: 11. Germline loops: CDR1 LNHNV, CDR2 YYDKDF (reference sequence). The CDR3 loop is CATSRGGTGGAGTEAFF. Here the CDR3 DNA reads TGTGCCACCAGCAGAGGAGGCACAGGGGGCGCGGGGACTGAAGCTTTCTTT.

The chain has TRBV7-2 and TRBJ1-1, with 9 bases identical to TRBD1. The CDR3 extends over 15 amino acids. Germline V gene data show CDR1 as SGHTA and CDR2 as FQGNSA. After removal of 5 bases from V and 3 bases from J, the junction contained 7 bases not matched to a gene. This CDR3 is CASSTTGGGYTEAFF. CDR3 DNA sequence: TGTGCCAGCAGCACCACAGGGGGCGGGTACACTGAAGCTTTCTTT.

The rearrangement uses TRBV12-3 or TRBV12-4 and TRBJ2-1; maybe TRBD1 (5 bases). The CDR3 loop spans 13 amino acids. V was clipped by 4 bases and J by 6 bases, with 10 bases between them. The CDR3 nucleotides are TGTGCCAGCAGTTGGGGCCTGGGCAATGAGCAGTTCTTC. Its protein is CASSWGLGNEQFF.

The chain recombines TRBV6-5 with TRBJ1-1; D is possibly TRBD1 (6 bases). The CDR3 consists of 12 residues. V shed 6 bases and J shed 10 bases, with 15 bases lying between them. The germline V gene has CDR1 MNHEY and CDR2 SVGAGI. The CDR3: CASSPGGVGAFF. Here the CDR3 DNA reads TGTGCCAGCAGCCCCGGGGGCGTTGGAGCTTTCTTT.

This clonotype was counted many times. The chain uses TRBV13 and TRBJ2-3; tentative D call: TRBD2 (5 bases). V lost 5 bases, J lost 2 bases, and 17 bases lay in between. The germline gives CDR1 PRHDT, CDR2 FYEKMQ (reference sequence). The CDR3 contains 16 residues. As DNA, the CDR3 is TGTGCCAGCAGCCCCCTCCGGGAAACCACCACAGATACGCAGTATTTT. Residues: CASSPLRETTTDTQYF.

This clonotype was observed a handful of times. Here the CDR3 reads CASSLTATNTGELFF. In DNA, the CDR3 is TGTGCCAGCAGCTTAACGGCTACGAACACCGGGGAGCTGTTTTTT. This chain connects TRBV7-3 to TRBJ2-2; D ambiguous. CDR3 size: 15 residues. Germline V gene data show CDR1 as SGHTA and CDR2 as FQGTGA. V lost 0 bases, J lost 0 bases, and 5 bases lay in between.

This clonotype was seen a few times. The CDR3 here is CAISAGGYEQYV. CDR3 nucleotide sequence: TGTGCCATCAGTGCCGGGGGCTACGAGCAGTACGTC. The V gene is TRBV10-3, the J gene TRBJ2-7, with D perhaps TRBD2 (6 bases). Trimming removed 4 bases from V and 3 bases from J, with 7 bases in between. The germline V gene has CDR1 ENHRY and CDR2 SYGVKD. The CDR3 length is 12 residues.

The chain couples TRBV20-1 to TRBJ1-2, with 11 bases fitting TRBD1. The CDR3 sequence is 15 residues long. Germline CDR1 DFQATT, CDR2 SNEGSKA (reference sequence). V shed 2 bases, J shed 4 bases, and the junction held 6 bases outside the gene matches. In nucleotides, the CDR3 is TGCAGTGCTAGAAGGACAGGGGGCTTTGGCTATGGCTACACCTTC. Its translation is CSARRTGGFGYGYTF.

This clonotype was detected ten times or more. The rearrangement joins TRBV6-2 or TRBV6-3 to TRBJ2-1; no reliable D call. The germline V gene encodes CDR1 MNHEY and CDR2 SVGEGT. The CDR3 is 13 residues long. V was shortened by 2 bases and J by 6 bases, with 8 bases between the two germline ends. The CDR3 DNA sequence: TGTGCCAGCAGTTACAGGGCAATCAATGAGCAGTTCTTC. Its protein product is CASSYRAINEQFF.

This chain joins TRBV6-5 and TRBJ1-2; a possible D gene is TRBD1 (5 bases). The CDR3 runs to 12 residues. V was pared by 8 bases and J by 5 bases, with 12 bases between. From germline, CDR1 is MNHEY and CDR2 SVGAGI. The CDR3 is CASSTGLYGYTF. The CDR3 nucleotides read TGTGCCAGCTCTACAGGTCTTTATGGCTACACCTTC.